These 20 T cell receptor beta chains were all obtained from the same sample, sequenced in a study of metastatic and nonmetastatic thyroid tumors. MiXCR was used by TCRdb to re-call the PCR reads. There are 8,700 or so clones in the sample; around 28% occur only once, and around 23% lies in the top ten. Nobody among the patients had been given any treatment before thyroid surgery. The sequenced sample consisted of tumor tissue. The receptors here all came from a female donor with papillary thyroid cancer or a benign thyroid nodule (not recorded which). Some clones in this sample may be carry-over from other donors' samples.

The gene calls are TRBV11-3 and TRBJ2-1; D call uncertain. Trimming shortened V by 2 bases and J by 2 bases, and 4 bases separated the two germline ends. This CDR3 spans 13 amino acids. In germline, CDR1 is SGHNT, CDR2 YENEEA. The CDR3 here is CASSLNAYNEQFF. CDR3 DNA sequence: TGTGCCAGCAGCTTAAACGCCTACAATGAGCAGTTCTTC.

CDR3 DNA sequence: TGTGCCAGCAGCGTAGAAAACTCCTATAATTCACCCCTCCACTTT. Encoded protein: CASSVENSYNSPLHF. The chain recombines TRBV7-8 with TRBJ1-6; D remains unclear. Trimming removed 5 bases from V and 0 bases from J, with 8 bases in between. CDR3 length: 15 amino acids. Germline CDR1 reads SGHVS; CDR2 reads FQNEAQ.

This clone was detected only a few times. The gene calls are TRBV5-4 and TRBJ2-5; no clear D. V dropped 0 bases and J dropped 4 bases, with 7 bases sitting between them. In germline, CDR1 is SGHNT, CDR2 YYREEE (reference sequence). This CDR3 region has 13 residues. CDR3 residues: CASSLGTVETQYF. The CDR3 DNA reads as TGTGCCAGCAGCTTGGGCACAGTAGAGACCCAGTACTTC.

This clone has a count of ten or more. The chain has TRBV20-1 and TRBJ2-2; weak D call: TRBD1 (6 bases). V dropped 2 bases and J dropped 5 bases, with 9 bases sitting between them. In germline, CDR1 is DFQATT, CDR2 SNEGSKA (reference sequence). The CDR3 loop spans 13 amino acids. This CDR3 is CSARPQGTGELFF. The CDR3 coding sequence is TGCAGTGCTAGACCGCAGGGGACCGGGGAGCTGTTTTTT.

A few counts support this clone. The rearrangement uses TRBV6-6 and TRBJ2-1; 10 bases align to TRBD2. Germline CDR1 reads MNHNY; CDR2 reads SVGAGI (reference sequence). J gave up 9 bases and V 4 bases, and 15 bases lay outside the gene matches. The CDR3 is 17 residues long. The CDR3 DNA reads TGTGCCAGCAGTTTCACACGGGGAGTTAGCGGGAGGATTGAGCAGTTCTTC. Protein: CASSFTRGVSGRIEQFF.

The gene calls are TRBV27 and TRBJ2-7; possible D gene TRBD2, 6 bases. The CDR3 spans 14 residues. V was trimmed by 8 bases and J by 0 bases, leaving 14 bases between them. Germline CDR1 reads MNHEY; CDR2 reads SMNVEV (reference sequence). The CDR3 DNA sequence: TGTGCCAGCCGCAATAGGGGAGGCTCCTACGAGCAGTACTTC. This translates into CASRNRGGSYEQYF.

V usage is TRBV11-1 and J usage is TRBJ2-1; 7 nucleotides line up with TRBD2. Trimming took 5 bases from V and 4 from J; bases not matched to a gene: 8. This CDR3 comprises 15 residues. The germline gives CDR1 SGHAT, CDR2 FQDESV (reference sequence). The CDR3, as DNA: TGTGCCAGCAGCCCCCCGATTAGCGGGTACAATGAGCAGTTCTTC. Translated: CASSPPISGYNEQFF.

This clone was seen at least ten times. Here the CDR3 reads CASSPDRPLATNEKLFF. The CDR3 DNA reads as TGTGCCAGTAGTCCTGACCGTCCCCTTGCAACTAATGAAAAACTGTTTTTT. The V call is TRBV19, the J call TRBJ1-4; no definite D call. In germline, CDR1 is LNHDA, CDR2 SQIVND (reference sequence). The CDR3 covers 17 residues. Trimming took 5 bases from V and 0 from J, leaving 16 bases between them. Full variable domain (rest looked up from reference TRBV19 and TRBJ1-4): DGGITQSPKYLFRKEGQNVTLSCEQNLNHDAMYWYRQDPGQGLRLIYYSQIVNDFQKGDIAEGYSVSREKKESFPLTVTSAQKNPTAFYLCASSPDRPLATNEKLFFGSGTQLSVL.

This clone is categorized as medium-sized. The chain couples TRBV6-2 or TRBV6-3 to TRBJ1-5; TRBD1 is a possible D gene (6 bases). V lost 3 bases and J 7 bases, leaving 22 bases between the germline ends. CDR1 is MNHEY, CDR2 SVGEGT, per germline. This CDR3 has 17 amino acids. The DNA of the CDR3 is TGTGCCAGCAGTTATAATTACAGGGAAACGGCATGGCAGCCCCAGCATTTT. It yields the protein CASSYNYRETAWQPQHF.

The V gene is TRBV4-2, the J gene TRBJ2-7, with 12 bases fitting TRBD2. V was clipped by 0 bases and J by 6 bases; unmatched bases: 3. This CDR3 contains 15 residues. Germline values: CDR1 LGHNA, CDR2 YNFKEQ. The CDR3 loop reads CASSQDGLAGLEQYF. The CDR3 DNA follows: TGTGCCAGCAGCCAAGATGGACTAGCGGGGCTCGAGCAGTACTTC.

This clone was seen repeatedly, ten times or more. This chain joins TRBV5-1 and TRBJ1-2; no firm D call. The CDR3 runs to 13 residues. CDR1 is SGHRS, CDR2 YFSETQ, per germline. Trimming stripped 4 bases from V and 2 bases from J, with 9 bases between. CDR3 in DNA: TGCGCCAGCAGCGGTGGCCAGAACTATGGCTACACCTTC. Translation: CASSGGQNYGYTF.

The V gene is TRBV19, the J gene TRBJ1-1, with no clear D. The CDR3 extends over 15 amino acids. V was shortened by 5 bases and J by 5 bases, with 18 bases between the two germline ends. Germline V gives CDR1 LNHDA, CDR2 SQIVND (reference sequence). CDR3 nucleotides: TGTGCCAGTAGTCTCCGGGCAGGTCCTAATACTGAAGCTTTCTTT. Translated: CASSLRAGPNTEAFF.

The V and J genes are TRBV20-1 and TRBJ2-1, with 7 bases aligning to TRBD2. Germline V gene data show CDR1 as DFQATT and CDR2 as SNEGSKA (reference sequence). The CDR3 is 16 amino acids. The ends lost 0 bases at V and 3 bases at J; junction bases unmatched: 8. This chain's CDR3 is CSARDPTSGIYNEQFF. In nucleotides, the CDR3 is TGCAGTGCTAGAGACCCTACGAGCGGGATCTACAATGAGCAGTTCTTC.

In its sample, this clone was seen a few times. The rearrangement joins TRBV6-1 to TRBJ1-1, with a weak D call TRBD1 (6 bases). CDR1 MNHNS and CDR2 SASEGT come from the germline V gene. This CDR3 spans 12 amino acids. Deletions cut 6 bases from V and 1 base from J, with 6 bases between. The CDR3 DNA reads TGTGCCAGCAGCAGGGGGAACACTGAAGCTTTCTTT. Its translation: CASSRGNTEAFF.

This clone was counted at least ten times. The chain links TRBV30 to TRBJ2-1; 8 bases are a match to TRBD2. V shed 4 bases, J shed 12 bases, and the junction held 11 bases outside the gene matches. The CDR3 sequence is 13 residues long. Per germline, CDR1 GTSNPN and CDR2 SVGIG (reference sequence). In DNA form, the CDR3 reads TGTGCCTGGATACCCATTGCGGGACTAGGGCAGTTCTTC. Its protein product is CAWIPIAGLGQFF. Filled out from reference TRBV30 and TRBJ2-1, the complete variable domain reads SQTIHQWPATLVQPVGSPLSLECTVEGTSNPNLYWYRQAAGRGLQLLFYSVGIGQISSEVPQNLSASRPQDRQFILSSKKLLLSDSGFYLCAWIPIAGLGQFFGPGTRLTVL.

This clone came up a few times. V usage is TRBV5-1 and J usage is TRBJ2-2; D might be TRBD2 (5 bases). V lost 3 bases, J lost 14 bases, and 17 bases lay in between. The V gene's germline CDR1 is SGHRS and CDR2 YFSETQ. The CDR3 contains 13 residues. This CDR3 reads CASSSGGPVDLFF. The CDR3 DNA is TGCGCCAGCAGCTCAGGAGGTCCCGTGGATCTGTTTTTT.

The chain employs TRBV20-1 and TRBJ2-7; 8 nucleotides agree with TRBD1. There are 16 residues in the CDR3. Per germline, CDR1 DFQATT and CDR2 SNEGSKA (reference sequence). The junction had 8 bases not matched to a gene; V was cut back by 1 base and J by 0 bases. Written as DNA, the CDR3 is TGCAGTGCTAGAGCACCGGGACAGGACTTCTCCTACGAGCAGTACTTC. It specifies CSARAPGQDFSYEQYF.

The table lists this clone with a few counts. The CDR3 reads CASSMTSGTTYEQYF. The CDR3 nucleotides are TGTGCCAGTAGTATGACTAGCGGAACGACCTACGAGCAGTACTTC. The chain links TRBV19 to TRBJ2-7, with 9 bases matching TRBD2. After removal of 3 bases from V and 2 bases from J, the junction contained 5 bases not matched to a gene. CDR1 and CDR2 from the germline V gene are LNHDA and SQIVND (reference sequence). This CDR3 contains 15 residues. The full variable domain, rest sourced from reference TRBV19 and TRBJ2-7, is DGGITQSPKYLFRKEGQNVTLSCEQNLNHDAMYWYRQDPGQGLRLIYYSQIVNDFQKGDIAEGYSVSREKKESFPLTVTSAQKNPTAFYLCASSMTSGTTYEQYFGPGTRLTVT.

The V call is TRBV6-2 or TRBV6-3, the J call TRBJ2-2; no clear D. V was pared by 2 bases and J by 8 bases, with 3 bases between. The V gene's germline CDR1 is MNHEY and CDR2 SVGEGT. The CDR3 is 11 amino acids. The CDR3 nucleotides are TGTGCCAGCAGTTACGGGGGGGAGCTGTTTTTT. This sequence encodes CASSYGGELFF.

As DNA, the CDR3 is TGTGCCTGGAGTTGGGAGAACACTGAAGCTTTCTTT. It codes for CAWSWENTEAFF. The chain has TRBV30 and TRBJ1-1, with no clear D. V was trimmed by 2 bases and J by 1 base, leaving 5 bases between them. Germline loops: CDR1 GTSNPN, CDR2 SVGIG (reference sequence). The CDR3 extends over 12 amino acids.